This is a list of T cell receptor beta chains from one sample in a study of shared clonotypes between healthy human individuals. TCRdb's table, derived via immunoSEQ multiplex PCR, lists solely in-frame clones and lacks some. This sample has roughly 2.2 million clones, with approximately 95% found just once. Sequencing was done on a sample of naive CD4+ T cells from PBMCs. Receptors were obtained from a man in his late teens or twenties in good health. Some clones in this sample may be carry-over from other donors' samples. The conserved cysteine and the conserved F or W are not part of the CDR3 here. Fields, in order: J gene, clone size, CDR3 length, V gene, CDR3 protein. Only some rows state a clone size, as once, few, many or a class for expanded clones.

>TRBJ2-1|NA|14|TRBV7-9
ASSSVDSSSYNEQF
>TRBJ2-7|NA|15|TRBV5-1
ASSLAYVGGSSYEQY
>TRBJ1-3|NA|11|TRBV28
ASSFSSGNTIY
>TRBJ2-5|NA|10|TRBV18
ASSRIQETQY
>TRBJ2-3|NA|11|TRBV11-2
ATGPESTDTQY
>TRBJ2-7|NA|12|TRBV6-1
ASSEGGFGYEQY
>TRBJ2-4|NA|13|TRBV5-1
ASSLAPPAKNIQY
>TRBJ1-4|NA|14|TRBV19
ASKPSRDGRGEKLF
>TRBJ1-6|NA|13|TRBV18
ASSQTRNIDSPLH
>TRBJ2-1|NA|9|TRBV20-1
TVLAGNEQF
>TRBJ1-4|NA|14|TRBV6-6
ASSYPGTGEWEKLF
>TRBJ1-6|NA|12|TRBV11-2
ASSQLGENSPLH
>TRBJ2-7|NA|12|TRBV10-3
AISATGSPYEQY
>TRBJ1-1|NA|12|TRBV18
ASSPPSRNTEAF
>TRBJ2-4|NA|12|TRBV5-1
ASSLPGAKNIQY
>TRBJ2-7|once|17|TRBV28
ASSPLTSGEWGSSYEQY
>TRBJ2-2|NA|12|TRBV18
ASSHDGITGELF
>TRBJ1-1|few|11|TRBV6-5
ASSRGENTEAF
>TRBJ2-2|NA|14|TRBV5-1
ASSLVSSGRTGELF
>TRBJ2-3|NA|10|TRBV7-3
ASSFAGDTQY
>TRBJ1-4|NA|12|TRBV19
ASSLEGFGEKLF
>TRBJ2-1|NA|12|TRBV5-4
ASSWEVVLGEQF
>TRBJ2-5|NA|9|TRBV11-2
ASSLDATRY
>TRBJ2-5|NA|11|TRBV5-6
ASSRRGKETQY
>TRBJ1-4|NA|15|TRBV7-2
ASSLAGLEAPPEKLF
>TRBJ2-1|NA|14|TRBV9
ASSVGGGSPYNEQF
>TRBJ2-7|NA|14|TRBV28
ASSSPGTPKSYEQY
>TRBJ2-3|NA|13|TRBV5-4
ASSSEALSSQTQY
>TRBJ2-1|NA|14|TRBV7-9
ASSLERLAPYNEQF
>TRBJ2-2|NA|9|TRBV20-1
SARGTGELF
>TRBJ1-4|NA|12|TRBV25-1
ASSEYRAQEKLF
>TRBJ2-7|NA|10|TRBV27
ASKYLGYEQY
>TRBJ1-2|NA|11|TRBV2
ASSVLTNYGYT
>TRBJ2-7|NA|12|TRBV28
ASTSPQREGYKY
>TRBJ2-2|once|12|TRBV6-5
ASSRQMNTGELF
>TRBJ1-5|NA|14|TRBV7-2
ASSLWGQGSNQPQH
>TRBJ1-1|NA|9|TRBV28
ASRQTTEAF
>TRBJ1-3|NA|15|TRBV28
ASSLWGSDGAGNTIY
>TRBJ2-3|NA|12|TRBV18
ASSPLAGTDTQY
>TRBJ2-7|NA|13|TRBV28
ASSLPRGGSYEQY